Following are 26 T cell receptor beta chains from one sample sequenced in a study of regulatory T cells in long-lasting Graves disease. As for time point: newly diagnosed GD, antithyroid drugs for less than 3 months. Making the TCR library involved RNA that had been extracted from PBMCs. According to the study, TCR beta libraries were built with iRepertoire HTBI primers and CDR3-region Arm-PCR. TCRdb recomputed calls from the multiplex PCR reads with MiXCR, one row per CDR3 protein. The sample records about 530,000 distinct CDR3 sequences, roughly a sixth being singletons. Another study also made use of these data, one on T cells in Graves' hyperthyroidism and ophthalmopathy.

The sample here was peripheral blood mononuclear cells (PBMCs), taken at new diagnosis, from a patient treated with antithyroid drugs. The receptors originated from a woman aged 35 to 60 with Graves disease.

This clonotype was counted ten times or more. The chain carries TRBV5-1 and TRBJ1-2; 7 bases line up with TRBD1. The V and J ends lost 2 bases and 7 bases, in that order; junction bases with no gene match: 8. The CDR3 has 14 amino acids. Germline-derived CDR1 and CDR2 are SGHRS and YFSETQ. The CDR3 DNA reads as TGCGCCAGCAGCTTTAACGACAGGGTGGCTGGCTACACCTTC. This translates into CASSFNDRVAGYTF. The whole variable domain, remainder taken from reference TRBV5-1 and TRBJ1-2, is KAGVTQTPRYLIKTRGQQVTLSCSPISGHRSVSWYQQTPGQGLQFLFEYFSETQRNKGNFPGRFSGRQFSNSRSEMNVSTLELGDSALYLCASSFNDRVAGYTFGSGTRLTVV.

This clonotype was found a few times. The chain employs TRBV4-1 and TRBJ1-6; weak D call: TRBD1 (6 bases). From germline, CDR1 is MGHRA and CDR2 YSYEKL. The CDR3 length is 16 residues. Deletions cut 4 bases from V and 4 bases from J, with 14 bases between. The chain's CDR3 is CASSRVRTEYNSPLHF. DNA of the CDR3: TGCGCCAGCAGCCGGGTGAGGACAGAGTATAATTCACCCCTCCACTTT.

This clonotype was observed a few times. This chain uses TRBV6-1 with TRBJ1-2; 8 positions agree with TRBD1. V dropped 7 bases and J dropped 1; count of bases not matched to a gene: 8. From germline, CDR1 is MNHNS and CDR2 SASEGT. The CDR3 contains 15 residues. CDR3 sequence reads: CASTPGGGLNYGYTF. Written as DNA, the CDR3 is TGTGCCAGCACCCCAGGGGGCGGCCTTAACTATGGCTACACCTTC.

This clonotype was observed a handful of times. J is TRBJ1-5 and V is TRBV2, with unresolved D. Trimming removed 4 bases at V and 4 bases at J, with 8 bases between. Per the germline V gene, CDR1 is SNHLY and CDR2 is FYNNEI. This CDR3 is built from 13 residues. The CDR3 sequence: CASSGTLNQPQHF. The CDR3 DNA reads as TGTGCCAGCAGTGGGACGTTAAATCAGCCCCAGCATTTT.

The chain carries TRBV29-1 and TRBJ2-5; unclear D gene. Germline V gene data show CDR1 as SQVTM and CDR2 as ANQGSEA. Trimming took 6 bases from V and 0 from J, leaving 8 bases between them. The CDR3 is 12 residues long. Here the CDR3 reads CSVLMNQETQYF. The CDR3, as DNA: TGCAGCGTCCTGATGAACCAAGAGACCCAGTACTTC.

The CDR3 sequence: CASSETGRVNEQFF. CDR3 bases: TGTGCCAGCAGTGAAACAGGGCGGGTCAATGAGCAGTTCTTC. The gene calls are TRBV6-1 and TRBJ2-1; TRBD1 is a possible D gene (6 bases). V lost 2 bases and J lost 6, with 11 bases in between. CDR1 and CDR2 (germline): MNHNS, SASEGT. CDR3 length equals 14 residues.

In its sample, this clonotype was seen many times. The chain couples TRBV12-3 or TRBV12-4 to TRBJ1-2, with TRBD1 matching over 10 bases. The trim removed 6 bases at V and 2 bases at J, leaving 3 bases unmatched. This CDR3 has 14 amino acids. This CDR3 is CASRGQGLNYGYTF. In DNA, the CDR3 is TGTGCCAGCAGGGGACAGGGGTTGAACTATGGCTACACCTTC.

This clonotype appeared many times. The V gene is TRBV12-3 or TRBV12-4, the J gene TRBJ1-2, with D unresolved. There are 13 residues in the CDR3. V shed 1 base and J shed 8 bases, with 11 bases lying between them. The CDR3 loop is CASSLGQAKGYTF. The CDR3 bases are TGTGCCAGCAGTTTAGGGCAGGCGAAGGGCTACACCTTC.

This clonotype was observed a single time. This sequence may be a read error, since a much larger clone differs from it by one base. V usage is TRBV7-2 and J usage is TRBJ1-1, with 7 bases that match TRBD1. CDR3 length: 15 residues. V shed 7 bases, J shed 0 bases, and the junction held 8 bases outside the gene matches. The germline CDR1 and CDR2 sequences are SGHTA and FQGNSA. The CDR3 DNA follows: TGTGCCAGCATGACAGGGCGGGGGATGAACACTGAAGCTTTCTTT. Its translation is CASMTGRGMNTEAFF. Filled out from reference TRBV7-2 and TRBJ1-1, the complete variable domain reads GAGVSQSPSNKVTEKGKDVELRCDPISGHTALYWYRQSLGQGLEFLIYFQGNSAPDKSGLPSDRFSAERTGGSVSTLTIQRTQQEDSAVYLCASMTGRGMNTEAFFGQGTRLTVV.

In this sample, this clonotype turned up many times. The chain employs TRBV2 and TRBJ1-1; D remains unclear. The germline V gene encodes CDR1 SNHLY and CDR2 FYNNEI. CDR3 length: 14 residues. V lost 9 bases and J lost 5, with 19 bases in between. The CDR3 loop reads CARDGQPSFTEAFF. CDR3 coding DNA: TGTGCCAGGGACGGGCAGCCAAGTTTTACTGAAGCTTTCTTT.

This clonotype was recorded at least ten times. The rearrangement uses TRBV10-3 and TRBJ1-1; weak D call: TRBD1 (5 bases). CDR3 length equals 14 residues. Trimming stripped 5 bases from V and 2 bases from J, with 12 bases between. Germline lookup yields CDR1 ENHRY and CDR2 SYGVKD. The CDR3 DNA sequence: TGTGCCATCAGTCGGGACGGGATTAACACTGAAGCTTTCTTT. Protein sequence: CAISRDGINTEAFF.

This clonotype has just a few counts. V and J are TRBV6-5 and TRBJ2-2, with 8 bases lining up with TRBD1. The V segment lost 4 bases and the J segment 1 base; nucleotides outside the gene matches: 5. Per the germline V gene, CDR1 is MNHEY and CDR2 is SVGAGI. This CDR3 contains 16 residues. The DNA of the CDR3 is TGTGCCAGCAGTTTACCCGGGACAGGGAACACCGGGGAGCTGTTTTTT. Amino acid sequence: CASSLPGTGNTGELFF.

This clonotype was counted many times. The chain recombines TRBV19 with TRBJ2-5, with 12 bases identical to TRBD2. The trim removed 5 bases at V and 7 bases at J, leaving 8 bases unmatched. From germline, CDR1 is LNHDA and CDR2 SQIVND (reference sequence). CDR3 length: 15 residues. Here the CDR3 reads CASSPGLAGTGTQYF. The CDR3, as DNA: TGTGCCAGTAGTCCCGGACTAGCGGGGACAGGGACCCAGTACTTC. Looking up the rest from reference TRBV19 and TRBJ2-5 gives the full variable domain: DGGITQSPKYLFRKEGQNVTLSCEQNLNHDAMYWYRQDPGQGLRLIYYSQIVNDFQKGDIAEGYSVSREKKESFPLTVTSAQKNPTAFYLCASSPGLAGTGTQYFGPGTRLLVL.

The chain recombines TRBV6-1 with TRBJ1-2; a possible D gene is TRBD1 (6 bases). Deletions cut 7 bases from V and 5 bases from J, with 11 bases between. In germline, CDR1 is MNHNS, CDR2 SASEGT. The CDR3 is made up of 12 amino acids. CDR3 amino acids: CASNPQGYGYTF. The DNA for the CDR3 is TGTGCCAGCAACCCACAGGGTTATGGCTACACCTTC.

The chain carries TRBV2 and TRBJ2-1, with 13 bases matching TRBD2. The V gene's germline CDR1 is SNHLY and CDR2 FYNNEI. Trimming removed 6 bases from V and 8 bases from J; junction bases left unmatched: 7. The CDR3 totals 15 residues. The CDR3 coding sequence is TGTGCCAGCAGGGAGACTAGCGGGGGGAATCATGAGCAGTTCTTC. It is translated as CASRETSGGNHEQFF.

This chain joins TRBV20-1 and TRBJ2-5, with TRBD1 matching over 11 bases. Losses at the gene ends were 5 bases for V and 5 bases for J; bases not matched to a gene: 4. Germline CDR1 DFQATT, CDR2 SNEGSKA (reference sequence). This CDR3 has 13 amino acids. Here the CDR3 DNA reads TGCAGTGCTCCCCGGGACAGGGGGGAGACCCAGTACTTC. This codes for CSAPRDRGETQYF.

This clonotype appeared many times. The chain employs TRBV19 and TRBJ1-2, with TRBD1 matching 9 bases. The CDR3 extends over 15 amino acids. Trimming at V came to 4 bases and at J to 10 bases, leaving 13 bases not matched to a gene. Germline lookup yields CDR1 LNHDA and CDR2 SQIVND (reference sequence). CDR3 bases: TGTGCCAGTAGTACCCTGCCCGGGACAGGGTCTACCTACACCTTC. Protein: CASSTLPGTGSTYTF. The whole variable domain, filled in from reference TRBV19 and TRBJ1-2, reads DGGITQSPKYLFRKEGQNVTLSCEQNLNHDAMYWYRQDPGQGLRLIYYSQIVNDFQKGDIAEGYSVSREKKESFPLTVTSAQKNPTAFYLCASSTLPGTGSTYTFGSGTRLTVV.

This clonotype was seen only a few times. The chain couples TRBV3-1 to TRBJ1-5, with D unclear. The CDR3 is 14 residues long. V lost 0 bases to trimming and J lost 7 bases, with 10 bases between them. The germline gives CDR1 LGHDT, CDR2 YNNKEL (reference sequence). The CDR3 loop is CASSQDRQIQPQHF. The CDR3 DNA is TGTGCCAGCAGCCAAGATAGGCAGATACAGCCCCAGCATTTT.

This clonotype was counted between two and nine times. CDR3 in amino acids: CASSLGGEKGAYEQYF. DNA for the CDR3: TGTGCCAGCAGCTTAGGTGGGGAAAAGGGGGCCTACGAGCAGTACTTC. V is TRBV7-9 and J is TRBJ2-7; D may be TRBD1 (6 bases). Trimming left V 1 base short and J 2 bases short, with 15 bases between. The CDR3 is made up of 16 amino acids. Germline loops: CDR1 SEHNR, CDR2 FQNEAQ (reference sequence).

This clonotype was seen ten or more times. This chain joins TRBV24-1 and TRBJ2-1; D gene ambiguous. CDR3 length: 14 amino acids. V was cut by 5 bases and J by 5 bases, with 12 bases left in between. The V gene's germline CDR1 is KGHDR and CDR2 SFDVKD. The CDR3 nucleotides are TGTGCCACCAGTGTCCGAGCAAAAAACAATGAGCAGTTCTTC. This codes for CATSVRAKNNEQFF.

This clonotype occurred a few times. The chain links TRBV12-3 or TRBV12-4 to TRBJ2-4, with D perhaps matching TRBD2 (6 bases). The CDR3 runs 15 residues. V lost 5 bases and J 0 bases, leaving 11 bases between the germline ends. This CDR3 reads CASSTTGLAKNIQYF. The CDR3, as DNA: TGTGCCAGCAGTACCACGGGACTAGCCAAAAACATTCAGTACTTC.

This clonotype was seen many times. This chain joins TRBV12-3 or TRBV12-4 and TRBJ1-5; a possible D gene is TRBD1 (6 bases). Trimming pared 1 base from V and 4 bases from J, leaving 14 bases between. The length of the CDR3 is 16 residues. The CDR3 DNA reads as TGTGCCAGCAGTTTAGAGGGGGGGGCTTGGAATCAGCCCCAGCATTTT. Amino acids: CASSLEGGAWNQPQHF.

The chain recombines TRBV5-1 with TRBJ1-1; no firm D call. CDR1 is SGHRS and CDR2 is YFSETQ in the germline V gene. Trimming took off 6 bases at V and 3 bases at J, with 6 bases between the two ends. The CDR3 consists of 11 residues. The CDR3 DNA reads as TGCGCCAGCAAATGGGACACTGAAGCTTTCTTT. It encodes CASKWDTEAFF.

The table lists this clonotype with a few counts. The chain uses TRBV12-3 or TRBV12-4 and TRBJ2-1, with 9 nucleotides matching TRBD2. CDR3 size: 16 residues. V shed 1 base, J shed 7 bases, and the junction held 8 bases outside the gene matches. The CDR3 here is CASSLGGGGARNEQFF. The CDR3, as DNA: TGTGCCAGCAGTTTAGGGGGCGGGGGGGCGCGGAATGAGCAGTTCTTC.

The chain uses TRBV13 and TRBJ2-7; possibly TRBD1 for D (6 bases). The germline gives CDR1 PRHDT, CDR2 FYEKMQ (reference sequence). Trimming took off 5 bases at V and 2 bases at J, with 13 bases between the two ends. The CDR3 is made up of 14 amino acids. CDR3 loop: CASSRRDIPYEQYF. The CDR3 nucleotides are TGTGCCAGCAGCCGCCGGGACATCCCCTACGAGCAGTACTTC. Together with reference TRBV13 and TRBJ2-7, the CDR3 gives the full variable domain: AAGVIQSPRHLIKEKRETATLKCYPIPRHDTVYWYQQGPGQDPQFLISFYEKMQSDKGSIPDRFSAQQFSDYHSELNMSSLELGDSALYFCASSRRDIPYEQYFGPGTRLTVT.

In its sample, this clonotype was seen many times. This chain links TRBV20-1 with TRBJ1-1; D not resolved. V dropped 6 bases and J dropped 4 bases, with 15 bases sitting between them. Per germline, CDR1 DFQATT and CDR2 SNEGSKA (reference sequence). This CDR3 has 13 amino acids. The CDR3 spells CSASERAGTEAFF. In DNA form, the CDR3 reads TGCAGTGCGTCAGAAAGGGCCGGCACTGAAGCTTTCTTT.